This TCR beta chain was captured in a study of neoadjuvant anti-PD-1 for oral cavity cancer. The V and J ends lost 5 bases and 3 bases respectively, with 4 bases between them. This CDR3 is built from 12 residues. Germline loops: CDR1 MNHEY, CDR2 SMNVEV (reference sequence). Patients had HPV-negative, locally advanced oral cavity squamous cell carcinoma. Repertoires were generated with immunoSEQ multiplex PCR, while TCRdb's copy carries only in-frame clones and drops some. Of tens of thousands of clones listed, approximately 84% are singletons. The sequence was collected from a person aged 40-85 years with oral cavity squamous cell carcinoma. Sequencing used PBMCs, obtained before nivolumab (anti-PD-1) treatment. The J gene is TRBJ2-2, the V gene TRBV27, with D uncertain. The CDR3, as DNA: TGTGCCAGCAGTCCGTACACCGGGGAGCTGTTTTTT. Translated, it gives CASSPYTGELFF.